Below are 4 T cell receptor beta chains sequenced from a single sample in a study of patients and donors after allogeneic stem cell transplantation. TCRdb re-analysed the RT-PCR reads in MiXCR, keeping a single row per CDR3 protein. The top ten clones hold around 10% of a sample with approximately 250,000 distinct CDR3 sequences, around an eighth of them seen once. Sequenced material: blood, either unsorted or a sorted T cell fraction (not recorded which). Receptors originate from a human donor who was either an allogeneic HSCT recipient or a stem cell or donor lymphocyte infusion donor (not recorded which). It is not recorded whose cells these are; they may come from a transplant donor.

J is TRBJ1-1 and V is TRBV6-2 or TRBV6-3; tentatively, D is TRBD1 (6 bases). The V and J ends lost 6 bases and 0 bases respectively, with 20 bases between them. This CDR3 is 17 amino acids long. CDR1 is MNHEY and CDR2 is SVGEGT in the germline V gene. The CDR3 bases are TGTGCCAGCAGCCAGAAGTCCTCCGGGACAATGAACACTGAAGCTTTCTTT. Protein: CASSQKSSGTMNTEAFF.

J is TRBJ2-3 and V is TRBV7-9; D is uncertain. Trimming shortened V by 7 bases and J by 4 bases, and 9 bases separated the two germline ends. Germline lookup yields CDR1 SEHNR and CDR2 FQNEAQ (reference sequence). CDR3 size: 12 residues. CDR3 loop: CASTPNSDTQYF. In nucleotides, the CDR3 is TGTGCCAGCACCCCGAACTCAGATACGCAGTATTTT.

The chain joins TRBV20-1 to TRBJ2-1; 8 bases fit TRBD1. Trimming cost V 8 bases and J 0 bases; bases outside gene matches: 9. Germline CDR1 DFQATT, CDR2 SNEGSKA (reference sequence). This CDR3 is built from 15 residues. The CDR3 region has the DNA TGCAGTTTGGACAGGGTGATGAGCTCCTACAATGAGCAGTTCTTC. It is translated as CSLDRVMSSYNEQFF.

This clonotype was seen many times. The chain joins TRBV5-6 to TRBJ2-2, with 7 bases lining up with TRBD2. There are 16 residues in the CDR3. Germline V lookup: CDR1 SGHDT, CDR2 YYEEEE. V shed 4 bases and J 0 bases; nucleotides not matched to a gene: 6. The CDR3 nucleotides read TGTGCCAGCAGCCCCCCTAGCGGAGCGAACACCGGGGAGCTGTTTTTT. The encoded protein is CASSPPSGANTGELFF.